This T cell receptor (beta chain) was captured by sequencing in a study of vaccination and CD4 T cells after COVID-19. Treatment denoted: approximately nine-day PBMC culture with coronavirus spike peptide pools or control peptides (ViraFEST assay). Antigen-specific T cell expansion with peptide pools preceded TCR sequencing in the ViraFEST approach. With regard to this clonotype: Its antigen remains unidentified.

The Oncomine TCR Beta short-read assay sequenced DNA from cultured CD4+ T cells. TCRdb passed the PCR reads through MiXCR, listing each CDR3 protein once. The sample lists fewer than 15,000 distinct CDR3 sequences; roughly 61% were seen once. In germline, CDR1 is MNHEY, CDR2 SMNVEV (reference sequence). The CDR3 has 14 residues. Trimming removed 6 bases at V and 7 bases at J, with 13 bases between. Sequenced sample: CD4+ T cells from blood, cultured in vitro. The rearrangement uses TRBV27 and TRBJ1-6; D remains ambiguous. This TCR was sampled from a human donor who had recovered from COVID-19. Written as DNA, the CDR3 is TGTGCCAGCAGACCCCGTGGAATCAATTCACCCCTCCACTTT. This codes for CASRPRGINSPLHF.